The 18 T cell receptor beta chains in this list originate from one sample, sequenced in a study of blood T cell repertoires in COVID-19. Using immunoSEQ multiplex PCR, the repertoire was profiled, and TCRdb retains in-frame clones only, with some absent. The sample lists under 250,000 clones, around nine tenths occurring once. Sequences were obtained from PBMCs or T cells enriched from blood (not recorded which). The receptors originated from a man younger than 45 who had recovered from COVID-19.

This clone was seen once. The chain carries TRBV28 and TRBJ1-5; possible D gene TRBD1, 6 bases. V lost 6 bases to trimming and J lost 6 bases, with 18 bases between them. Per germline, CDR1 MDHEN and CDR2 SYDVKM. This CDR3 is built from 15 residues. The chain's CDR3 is CASRSGTGRSQPQHF. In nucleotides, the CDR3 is TGTGCCAGCAGGTCAGGAACAGGGCGCAGTCAGCCCCAGCATTTT.

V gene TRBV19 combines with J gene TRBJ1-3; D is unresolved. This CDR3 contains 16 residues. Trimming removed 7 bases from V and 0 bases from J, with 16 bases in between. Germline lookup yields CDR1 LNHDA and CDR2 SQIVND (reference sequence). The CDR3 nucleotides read TGTGCCAGTACCTCGCCAGTTACCTTCTCTGGAAACACCATATATTTT. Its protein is CASTSPVTFSGNTIYF.

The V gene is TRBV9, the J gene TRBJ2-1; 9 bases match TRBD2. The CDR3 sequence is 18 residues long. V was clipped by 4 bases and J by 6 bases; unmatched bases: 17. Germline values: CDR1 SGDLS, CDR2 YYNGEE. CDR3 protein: CASSTGTSSPKSGNEQFF. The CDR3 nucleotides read TGTGCCAGCAGCACCGGGACTAGCAGTCCAAAGAGCGGCAATGAGCAGTTCTTC. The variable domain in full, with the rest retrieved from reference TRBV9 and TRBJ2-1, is DSGVTQTPKHLITATGQRVTLRCSPRSGDLSVYWYQQSLDQGLQFLIQYYNGEERAKGNILERFSAQQFPDLHSELNLSSLELGDSALYFCASSTGTSSPKSGNEQFFGPGTRLTVL.

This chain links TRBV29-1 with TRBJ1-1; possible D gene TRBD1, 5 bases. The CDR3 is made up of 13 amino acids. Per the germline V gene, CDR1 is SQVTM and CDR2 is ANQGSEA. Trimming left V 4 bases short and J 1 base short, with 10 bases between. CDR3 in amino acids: CSVARGTNTEAFF. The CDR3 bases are TGCAGCGTTGCTAGGGGAACGAACACTGAAGCTTTCTTT.

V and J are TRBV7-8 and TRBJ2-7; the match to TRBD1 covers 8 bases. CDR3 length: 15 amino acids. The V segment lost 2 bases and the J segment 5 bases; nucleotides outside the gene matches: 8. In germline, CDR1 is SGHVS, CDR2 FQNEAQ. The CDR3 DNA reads TGTGCCAGCAGCTTATTGGTGGCAGGGGGCAACGAGCAGTACTTC. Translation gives CASSLLVAGGNEQYF.

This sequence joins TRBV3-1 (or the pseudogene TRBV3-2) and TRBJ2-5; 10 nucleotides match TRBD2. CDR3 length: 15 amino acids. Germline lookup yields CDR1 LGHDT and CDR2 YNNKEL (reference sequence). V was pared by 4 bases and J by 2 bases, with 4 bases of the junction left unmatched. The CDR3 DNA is TGTGCCAGCAGCCGGACTAGCGGAGCACAAGAGACCCAGTACTTC. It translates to CASSRTSGAQETQYF.

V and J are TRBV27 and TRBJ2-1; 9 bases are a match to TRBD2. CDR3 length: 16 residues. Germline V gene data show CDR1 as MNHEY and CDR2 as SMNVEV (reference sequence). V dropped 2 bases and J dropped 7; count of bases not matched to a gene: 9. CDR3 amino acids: CASSLVGGRAKNEQFF. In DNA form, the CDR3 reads TGTGCCAGCAGTTTAGTAGGCGGGAGGGCAAAGAATGAGCAGTTCTTC.

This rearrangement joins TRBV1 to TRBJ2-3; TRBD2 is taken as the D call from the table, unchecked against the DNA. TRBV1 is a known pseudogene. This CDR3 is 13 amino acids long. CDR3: CTSSQGLTIPRYF. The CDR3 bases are TGCACCAGCAGCCAAGGATTGACTATTCCCCGGTATTTT.

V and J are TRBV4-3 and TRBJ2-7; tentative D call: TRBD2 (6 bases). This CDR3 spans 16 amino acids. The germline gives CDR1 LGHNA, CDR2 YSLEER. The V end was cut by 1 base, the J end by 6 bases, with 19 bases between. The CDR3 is CASSQGMTGAIGEQYF. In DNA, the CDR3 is TGCGCCAGCAGCCAAGGTATGACGGGAGCGATCGGCGAGCAGTACTTC.

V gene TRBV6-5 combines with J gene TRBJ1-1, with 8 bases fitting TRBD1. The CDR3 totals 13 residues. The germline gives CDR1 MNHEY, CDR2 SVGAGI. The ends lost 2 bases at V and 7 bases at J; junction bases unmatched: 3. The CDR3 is CASSYDRGNEAFF. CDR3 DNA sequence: TGTGCCAGCAGTTACGACAGGGGAAATGAAGCTTTCTTT.

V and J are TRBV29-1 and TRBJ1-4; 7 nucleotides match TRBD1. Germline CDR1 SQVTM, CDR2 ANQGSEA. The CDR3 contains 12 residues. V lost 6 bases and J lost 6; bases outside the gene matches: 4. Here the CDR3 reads CSVGGWDEKLFF. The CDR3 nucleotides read TGCAGCGTAGGGGGCTGGGATGAAAAACTGTTTTTT.

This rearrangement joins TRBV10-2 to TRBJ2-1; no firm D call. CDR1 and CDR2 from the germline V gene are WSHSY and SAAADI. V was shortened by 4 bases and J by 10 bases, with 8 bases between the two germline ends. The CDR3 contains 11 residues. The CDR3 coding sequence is TGCGCCAGCAGTGGAGAGGCCGAGCAGTTCTTC. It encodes CASSGEAEQFF.

This CDR3 reads CASSFAGDEQYF. The CDR3 nucleotides read TGTGCCAGCAGTTTCGCAGGGGACGAGCAGTACTTC. The genes are TRBV12-3 or TRBV12-4 and TRBJ2-7; D might be TRBD1 (6 bases). V lost 3 bases and J lost 5, with 8 bases in between. This CDR3 is 12 amino acids long.

The CDR3 spells CASNRQGYETQYF. The CDR3 DNA reads TGTGCCAGCAACAGACAGGGTTACGAGACCCAGTACTTC. The chain has TRBV25-1 and TRBJ2-5, with 7 nucleotides matching TRBD1. This CDR3 is 13 amino acids long. From germline, CDR1 is MGHDK and CDR2 SYGVNS. The V segment lost 7 bases and the J segment 5 bases; nucleotides outside the gene matches: 7.

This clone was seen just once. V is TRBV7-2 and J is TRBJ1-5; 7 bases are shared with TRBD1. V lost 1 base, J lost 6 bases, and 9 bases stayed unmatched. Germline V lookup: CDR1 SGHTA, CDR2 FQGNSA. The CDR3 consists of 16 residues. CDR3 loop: CASSLEGAGGGQPQHF. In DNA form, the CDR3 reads TGTGCCAGCAGCTTAGAGGGGGCGGGGGGCGGTCAGCCCCAGCATTTT.

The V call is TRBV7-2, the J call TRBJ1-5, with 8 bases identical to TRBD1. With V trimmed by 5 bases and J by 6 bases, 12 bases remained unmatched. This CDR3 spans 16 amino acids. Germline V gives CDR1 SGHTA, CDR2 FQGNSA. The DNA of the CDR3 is TGTGCCAGCAGCCCCAGTGGTACAGGGGGTGGTCAGCCCCAGCATTTT. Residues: CASSPSGTGGGQPQHF.

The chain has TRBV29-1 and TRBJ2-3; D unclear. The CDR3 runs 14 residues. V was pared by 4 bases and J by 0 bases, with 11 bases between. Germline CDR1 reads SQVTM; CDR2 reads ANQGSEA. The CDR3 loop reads CSVVRSRSTDTQYF. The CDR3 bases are TGCAGCGTTGTCAGGTCCCGAAGCACAGATACGCAGTATTTT.

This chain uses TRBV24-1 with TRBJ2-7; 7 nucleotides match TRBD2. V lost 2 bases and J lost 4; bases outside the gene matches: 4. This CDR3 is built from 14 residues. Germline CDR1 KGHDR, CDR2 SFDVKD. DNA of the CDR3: TGTGCCACCAGTGATTCTGGGAGGGTTTACGAGCAGTACTTC. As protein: CATSDSGRVYEQYF.